Described below is a single T cell receptor (beta chain) sequence and its context. What it binds is unknown. Amplification of TCRalpha and TCRbeta cDNA involved two nested PCRs that ran for about 16 and 10 cycles. TCRdb re-called the 5' RACE reads and catalogs CDR3 proteins one per entry, DNA excluded. The data include some 200,000 distinct CDR3 sequences; the top ten clones carry around 7.7%. Germline CDR1 reads MNHNY; CDR2 reads SVGAGI (reference sequence). CDR3 size: 14 residues. These data originate in a study of monozygotic twins with inflammatory bowel disease. Notes on the study in general: IBD patients carried less diverse TCRbeta repertoires (inverse Simpson) than healthy co-twins.

The sequence came from a human donor with ulcerative colitis or Crohn's disease, or a healthy co-twin of an affected twin (not recorded which). The sequencing sample was made of blood. The chain employs TRBV6-6 and TRBJ2-7; TCRdb outputs TRBD1, but without DNA this stays unchecked. Here the CDR3 reads CASVPSDRAYEQYF.